This TCR beta chain emerged from a study of CD8+CD57+ T cells in acquired aplastic anemia. Overall study context: Isolated CD4+ and CD8+ cells, once sorted, yielded DNA averaging roughly 3.2 ug.

The template for TCR beta VDJ and CDR3 sequence profiling was genomic DNA. In TCRdb, the reads were re-called with MiXCR into one record per CDR3 protein. The data hold about 160,000 distinct CDR3 sequences, with 71% observed a single time. Before being chosen for sequencing, patients had shown CD8+CD57+ cell expansion by flow cytometry. Germline V CDR1 and CDR2: SGHRS, YFSETQ. CDR3 size: 15 residues. Study findings and constraints: The CD8+ Simpson's diversity of patients and controls was not significantly different. It was found that under 30 CD8+ CDR3 sequences were shared between patients and controls.

A remark on this clonotype: Its antigen is not identified. Possible read error: a much larger clone is one base away.

Sequenced input: sorted CD4+, CD8+, or CD8+CD57+ T cells (not recorded which) from PBMCs. The TCR originated in a human donor with aplastic anemia. The V call is TRBV5-1, the J call TRBJ2-1; D possibly corresponds to TRBD2 (6 bases). For the CDR3, the DNA is TGCGCCAGCAGCGAGACTAGGACCTCCTACGATGAGCAGTTCTTC. Its translation is CASSETRTSYDEQFF. The whole variable domain, filled in from reference TRBV5-1 and TRBJ2-1, reads KAGVTQTPRYLIKTRGQQVTLSCSPISGHRSVSWYQQTPGQGLQFLFEYFSETQRNKGNFPGRFSGRQFSNSRSEMNVSTLELGDSALYLCASSETRTSYDEQFFGPGTRLTVL.